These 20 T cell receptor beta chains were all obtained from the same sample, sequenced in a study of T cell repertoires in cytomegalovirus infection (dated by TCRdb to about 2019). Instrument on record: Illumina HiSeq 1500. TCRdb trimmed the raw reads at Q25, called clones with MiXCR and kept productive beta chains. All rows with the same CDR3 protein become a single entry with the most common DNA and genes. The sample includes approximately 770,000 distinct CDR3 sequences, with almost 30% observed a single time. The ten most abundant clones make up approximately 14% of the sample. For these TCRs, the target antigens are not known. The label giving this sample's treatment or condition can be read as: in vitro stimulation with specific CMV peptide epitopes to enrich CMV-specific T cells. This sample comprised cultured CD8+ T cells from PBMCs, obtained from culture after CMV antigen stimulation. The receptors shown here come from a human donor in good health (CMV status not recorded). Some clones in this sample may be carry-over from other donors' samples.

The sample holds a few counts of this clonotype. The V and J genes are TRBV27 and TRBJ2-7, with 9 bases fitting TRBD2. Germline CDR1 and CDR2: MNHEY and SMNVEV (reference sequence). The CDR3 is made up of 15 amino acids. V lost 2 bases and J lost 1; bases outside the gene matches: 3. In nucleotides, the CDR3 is TGTGCCAGCAGTTTAAGCGGGGGGCAATCCTACGAGCAGTACTTC. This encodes CASSLSGGQSYEQYF.

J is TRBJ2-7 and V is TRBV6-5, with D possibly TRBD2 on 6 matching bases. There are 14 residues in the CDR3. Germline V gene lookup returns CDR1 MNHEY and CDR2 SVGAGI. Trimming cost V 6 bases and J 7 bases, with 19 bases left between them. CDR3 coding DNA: TGTGCCAGCAGCTCCGTTGCGGGGCTGAGGGAGCAGTACTTC. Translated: CASSSVAGLREQYF.

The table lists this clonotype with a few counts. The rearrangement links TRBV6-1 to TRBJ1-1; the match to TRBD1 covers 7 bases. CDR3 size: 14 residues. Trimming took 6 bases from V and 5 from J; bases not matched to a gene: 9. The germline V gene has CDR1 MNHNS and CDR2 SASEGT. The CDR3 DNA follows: TGTGCCAGCAGCCCACGGAGGGGGCTGACTGAAGCTTTCTTT. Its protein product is CASSPRRGLTEAFF.

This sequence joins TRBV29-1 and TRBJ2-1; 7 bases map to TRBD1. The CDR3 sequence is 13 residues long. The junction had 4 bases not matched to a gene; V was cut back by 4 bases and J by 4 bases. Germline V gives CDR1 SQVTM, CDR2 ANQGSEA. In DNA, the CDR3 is TGCAGCGTTGTCAGGGACAGATACAATGAGCAGTTCTTC. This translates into CSVVRDRYNEQFF.

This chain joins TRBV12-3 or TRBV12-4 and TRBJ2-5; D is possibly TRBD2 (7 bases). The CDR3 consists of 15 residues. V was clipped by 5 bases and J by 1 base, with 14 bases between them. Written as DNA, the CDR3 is TGTGCCAGCAGTCATAGCCGGGGGGCCCAAGAGACCCAGTACTTC. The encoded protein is CASSHSRGAQETQYF.

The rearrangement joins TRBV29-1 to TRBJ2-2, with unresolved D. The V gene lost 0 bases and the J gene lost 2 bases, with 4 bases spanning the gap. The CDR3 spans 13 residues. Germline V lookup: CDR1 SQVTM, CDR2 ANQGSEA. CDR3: CSVEEANTGELFF. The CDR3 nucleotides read TGCAGCGTTGAAGAGGCTAACACCGGGGAGCTGTTTTTT.

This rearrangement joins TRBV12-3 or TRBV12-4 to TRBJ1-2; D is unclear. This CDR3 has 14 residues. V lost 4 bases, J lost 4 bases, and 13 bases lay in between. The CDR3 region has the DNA TGTGCCAGCAGTTGGCGGCTTAGTGGCTATGGCTACACCTTC. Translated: CASSWRLSGYGYTF.

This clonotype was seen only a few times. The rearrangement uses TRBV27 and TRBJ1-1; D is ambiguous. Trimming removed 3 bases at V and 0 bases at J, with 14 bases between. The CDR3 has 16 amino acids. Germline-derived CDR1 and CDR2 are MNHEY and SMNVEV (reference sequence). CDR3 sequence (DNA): TGTGCCAGCAGTTTCACCGTAACGGAGATGAACACTGAAGCTTTCTTT. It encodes CASSFTVTEMNTEAFF.

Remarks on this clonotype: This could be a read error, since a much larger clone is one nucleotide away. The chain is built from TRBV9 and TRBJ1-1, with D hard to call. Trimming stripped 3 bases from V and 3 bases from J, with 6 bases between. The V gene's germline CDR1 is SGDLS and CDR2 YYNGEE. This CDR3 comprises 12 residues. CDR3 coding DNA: TGTGCCAGCAGCGGAAGGTACACTGAAGCTTTCTTT. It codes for CASSGRYTEAFF.

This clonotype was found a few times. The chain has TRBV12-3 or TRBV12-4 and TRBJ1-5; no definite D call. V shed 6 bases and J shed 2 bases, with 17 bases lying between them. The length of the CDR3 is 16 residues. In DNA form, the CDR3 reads TGTGCCAGCAGCCCCCGAGGCGAATTCGGCAATCAGCCCCAGCATTTT. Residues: CASSPRGEFGNQPQHF.

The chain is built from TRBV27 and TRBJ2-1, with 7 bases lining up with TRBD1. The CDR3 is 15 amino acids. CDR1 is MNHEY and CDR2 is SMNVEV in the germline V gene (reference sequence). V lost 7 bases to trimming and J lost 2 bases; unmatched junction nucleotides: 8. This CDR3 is CASTLEGATYNEQFF. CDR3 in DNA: TGTGCCAGCACCCTCGAGGGGGCGACCTACAATGAGCAGTTCTTC.

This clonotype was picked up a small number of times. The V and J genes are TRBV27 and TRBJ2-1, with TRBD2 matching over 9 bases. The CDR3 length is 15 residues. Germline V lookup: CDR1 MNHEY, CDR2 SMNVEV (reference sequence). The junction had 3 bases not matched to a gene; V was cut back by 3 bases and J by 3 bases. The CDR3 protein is CASSFAAGGYNEQFF. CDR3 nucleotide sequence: TGTGCCAGCAGTTTCGCAGCGGGGGGCTACAATGAGCAGTTCTTC.

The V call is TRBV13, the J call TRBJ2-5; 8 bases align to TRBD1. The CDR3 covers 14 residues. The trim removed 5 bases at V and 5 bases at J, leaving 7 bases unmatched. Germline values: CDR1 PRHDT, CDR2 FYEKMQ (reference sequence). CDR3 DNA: TGTGCCAGCAGCGTCCGACAGGGGTCGGAGACCCAGTACTTC. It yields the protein CASSVRQGSETQYF.

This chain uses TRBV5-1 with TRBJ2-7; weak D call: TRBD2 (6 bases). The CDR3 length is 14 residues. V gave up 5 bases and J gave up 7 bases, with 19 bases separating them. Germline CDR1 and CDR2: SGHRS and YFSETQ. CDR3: CASSFPGGAREQYF. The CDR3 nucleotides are TGCGCCAGCAGTTTTCCCGGGGGAGCAAGGGAGCAGTACTTC.

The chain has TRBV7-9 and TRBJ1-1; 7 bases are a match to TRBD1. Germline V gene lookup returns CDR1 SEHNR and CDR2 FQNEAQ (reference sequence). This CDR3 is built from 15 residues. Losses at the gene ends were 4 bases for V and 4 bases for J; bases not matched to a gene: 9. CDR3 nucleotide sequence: TGTGCCAGCAGCTATGGGTCAGGGGGAGCCACTGAAGCTTTCTTT. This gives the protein CASSYGSGGATEAFF.

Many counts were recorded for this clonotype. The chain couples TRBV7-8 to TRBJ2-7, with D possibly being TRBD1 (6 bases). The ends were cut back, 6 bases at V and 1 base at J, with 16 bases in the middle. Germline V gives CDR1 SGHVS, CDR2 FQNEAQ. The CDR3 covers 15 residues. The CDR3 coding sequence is TGTGCCAGCAGAGGGGCAGGGGCAGATTCCTACGAGCAGTACTTC. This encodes CASRGAGADSYEQYF.

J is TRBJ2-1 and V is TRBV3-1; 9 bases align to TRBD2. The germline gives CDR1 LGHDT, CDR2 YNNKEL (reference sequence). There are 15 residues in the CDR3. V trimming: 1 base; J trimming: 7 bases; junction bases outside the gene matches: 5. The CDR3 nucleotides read TGTGCCAGCAGCCAAGTACGACTAGCGGAAAATGAGCAGTTCTTC. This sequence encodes CASSQVRLAENEQFF.

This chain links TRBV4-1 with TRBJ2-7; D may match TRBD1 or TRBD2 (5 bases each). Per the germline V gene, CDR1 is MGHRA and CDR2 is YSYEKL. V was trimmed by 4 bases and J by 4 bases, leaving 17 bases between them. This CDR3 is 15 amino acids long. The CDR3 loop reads CASSLWNGAEYEQYF. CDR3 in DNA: TGCGCCAGCAGCCTCTGGAACGGGGCGGAATACGAGCAGTACTTC.

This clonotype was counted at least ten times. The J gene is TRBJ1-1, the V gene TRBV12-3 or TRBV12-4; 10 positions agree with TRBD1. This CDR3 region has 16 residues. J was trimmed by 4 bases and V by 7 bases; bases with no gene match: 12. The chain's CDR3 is CASITGGTGDFTEAFF. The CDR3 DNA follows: TGTGCCAGCATCACGGGTGGGACAGGGGACTTCACTGAAGCTTTCTTT.

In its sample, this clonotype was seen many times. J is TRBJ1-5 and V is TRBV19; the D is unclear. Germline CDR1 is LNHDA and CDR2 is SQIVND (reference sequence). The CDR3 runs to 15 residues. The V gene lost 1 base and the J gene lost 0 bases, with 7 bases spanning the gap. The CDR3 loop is CASSIAKYSNQPQHF. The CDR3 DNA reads TGTGCCAGTAGTATAGCCAAGTATAGCAATCAGCCCCAGCATTTT. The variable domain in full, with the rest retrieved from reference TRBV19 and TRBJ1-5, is DGGITQSPKYLFRKEGQNVTLSCEQNLNHDAMYWYRQDPGQGLRLIYYSQIVNDFQKGDIAEGYSVSREKKESFPLTVTSAQKNPTAFYLCASSIAKYSNQPQHFGDGTRLSIL.